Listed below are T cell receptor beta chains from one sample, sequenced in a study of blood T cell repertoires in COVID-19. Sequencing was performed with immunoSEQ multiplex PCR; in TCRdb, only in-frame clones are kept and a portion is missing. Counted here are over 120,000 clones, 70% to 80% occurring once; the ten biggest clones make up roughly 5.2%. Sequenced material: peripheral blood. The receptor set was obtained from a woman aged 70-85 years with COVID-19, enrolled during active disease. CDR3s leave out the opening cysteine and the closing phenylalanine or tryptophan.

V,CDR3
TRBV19,ASSAHLDFSGAVRLAKNIQY
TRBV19,ASSQVADYGYT
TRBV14,ASSPRYGAGGGYT
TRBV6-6,ASSYLGTEGQPQH
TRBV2,ASRPGQEGEKLF
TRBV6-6,ASSPDRVGNQPQH
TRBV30,AWRGDIPREKLF
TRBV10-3,ASQGKQTGYEQY
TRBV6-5,ASSPTGGSYEQY
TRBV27,ASSLAGVGGELF
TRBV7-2,ASSSNSIRSSTDTQY
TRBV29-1,SVVRDRSEKLF
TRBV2,ASSSSGALAKNIQY
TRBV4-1,ASSQYIAGGYT
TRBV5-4,ASSSRSGEQF
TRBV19,ASSIAFSGANVLT
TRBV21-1,ASSKSPLAGGPPREEQF
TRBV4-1,ASSPPSGGSYEQY
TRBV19,ASSTRQGTVSPYEQY
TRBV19,ASQPRGSNTEAF
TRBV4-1,ASSQGTGGAEQY
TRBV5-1,ASSSARWERRRDEQF
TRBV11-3,ASSSDSRGNTIY
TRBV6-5,ASLPRGGNYGYT
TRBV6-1,ASSEIWGQGAIDEQF
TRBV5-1,ASSSMGEVKETQY
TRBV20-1,SASSAQGRENSPLH
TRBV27,ASSPRRAGSSNTEAF
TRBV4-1,ASSQAYLRGGVDGYT
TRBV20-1,SASGGGYT
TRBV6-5,ASSLGTGFSPLH
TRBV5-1,ASSLEDLRWTRGAKAGANVLT
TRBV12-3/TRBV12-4,ASIPGGVNEQF
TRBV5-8,ASGEANVLT
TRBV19,ASSRERGGQPQH
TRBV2,ASSLTGDYEQY
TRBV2,ASNRDRGGNEQF
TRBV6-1,ASSEAEGGGYGYT
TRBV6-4,ASSEVAGVPSAQY